A single sample gave rise to the 5 T cell receptor beta chains below, sequenced in a study of shared clonotypes between healthy human individuals. Profiling relied on immunoSEQ multiplex PCR, and the TCRdb table lists in-frame clones only, not all of them. The sample lists 550,000 to 600,000 clones, roughly 98% seen once, with 0.3% in the top ten. It was CD45RO-negative cells, positively selected for CCR7, that made up naive CD8 cells, with terminally differentiated effector memory CD45RA+ cells excluded. Sequences were obtained from naive CD8+ T cells sorted from blood. These receptors were collected from a man aged 25-45 years in good health.

In regard to this clone: At one end, the junction sequence differs from germline, possibly due to a read error. This chain uses TRBV7-9 with TRBJ2-7; 7 nucleotides agree with TRBD2. This CDR3 comprises 11 residues. CDR1 and CDR2 (germline): SEHNR, FQNEAQ (reference sequence). The DNA of the CDR3 is TGTGCCAGCAGCTCCCGGGAGGATTCGTCATTC. Translation gives CASSSREDSSF.

About this clone itself: Other nucleotide sequences from this sample produce the same CDR3. This rearrangement joins TRBV2 to TRBJ2-7; D is ambiguous. This CDR3 comprises 12 residues. The germline V and J ends were trimmed by 4 bases and 3 bases, with 7 bases remaining between them. Germline CDR1 and CDR2: SNHLY and FYNNEI. The CDR3 sequence is CASSGGYYEQYF. The CDR3 DNA reads TGTGCCAGCAGTGGGGGATACTACGAGCAGTACTTC.

V gene TRBV29-1 combines with J gene TRBJ2-7; 10 bases are a match to TRBD2. This CDR3 is built from 14 residues. CDR1 SQVTM and CDR2 ANQGSEA come from the germline V gene. V shed 1 base, J shed 2 bases, and the junction held 2 bases outside the gene matches. The CDR3, as DNA: TGCAGCGTTGAAGTCAGCGGGAGGGCCTACGAGCAGTACTTC. This encodes CSVEVSGRAYEQYF.

In DNA, the CDR3 is TGTGCCAGCAGCCCCCCCAGGGAAGCGGAATACTCCTACGAGCAGTACTTC. Translated: CASSPPREAEYSYEQYF. This chain joins TRBV7-2 and TRBJ2-7, with D perhaps being TRBD1 or TRBD2 (5 bases each). CDR3 length equals 17 residues. Germline-derived CDR1 and CDR2 are SGHTA and FQGNSA. V gave up 5 bases and J gave up 0 bases, with 20 bases separating them.

The chain uses TRBV9 and TRBJ2-2; TRBD2 agrees at 9 bases. Germline CDR1 and CDR2: SGDLS and YYNGEE. V was clipped by 4 bases and J by 2 bases; unmatched bases: 9. The CDR3 totals 17 residues. The CDR3 protein is CASSWKREEANTGELFF. The DNA of the CDR3 is TGTGCCAGCAGCTGGAAGCGGGAGGAAGCAAACACCGGGGAGCTGTTTTTT.